These 27 T cell receptor beta chains were all obtained from the same sample, sequenced in a study of T cell changes during pregnancy in multiple sclerosis (dated by TCRdb to between 2019 and 2020). To prepare the library, the immunoSEQ multiplex PCR assay was applied. What TCRdb holds here is the immuneACCESS table cut down to in-frame rearrangements. Part of the clones is not present; checked against another copy, under half of the missing clones reflect an unresolved V gene, and the others are unexplained. This sample holds 20,000 or so clones; about 90% were observed only once. Together, the top ten hold less than 6.5% of the sample. The source was CD8+ T cells from peripheral blood mononuclear cells, collected in the second trimester of pregnancy. The receptors come from a female donor in good health, enrolled as a control in a pregnancy study.

The table lists this clone with a count of one. The chain carries TRBV18 and TRBJ1-4, with 7 bases matching TRBD1. Germline assignment: CDR1 KGHSH and CDR2 LQKENI. There are 20 residues in the CDR3. Trimming took 1 base from V and 0 from J; bases not matched to a gene: 14. In DNA, the CDR3 is TGTGCCAGCTCACCACTTAGTACAGGGGAATATACTACAACTAATGAAAAACTGTTTTTT. It codes for CASSPLSTGEYTTTNEKLFF.

CDR3 region: CASSYSGQGTGELFF. DNA of the CDR3: TGTGCCAGCAGTTACTCGGGACAGGGCACCGGGGAGCTGTTTTTT. The genes are TRBV6-5 and TRBJ2-2; 9 bases map to TRBD1. J lost 4 bases, V lost 0 bases, and 0 bases had no gene match. Germline CDR1 is MNHEY and CDR2 is SVGAGI. The CDR3 runs to 15 residues.

The chain employs TRBV28 and TRBJ1-1; 11 bases fit TRBD1. CDR3 length equals 15 residues. CDR1 and CDR2 from the germline V gene are MDHEN and SYDVKM. Trimming took 6 bases from V and 6 from J; bases not matched to a gene: 9. The CDR3 DNA reads as TGTGCCAGCAGCGATAGGGACAGGGGGTTCCCTGAAGCTTTCTTT. It specifies CASSDRDRGFPEAFF.

The table lists this clone with a count of one. The genes are TRBV2 and TRBJ2-7; D gene unclear. V lost 4 bases and J 6 bases, leaving 13 bases between the germline ends. In germline, CDR1 is SNHLY, CDR2 FYNNEI. CDR3 length: 13 amino acids. CDR3 protein: CASSGPIRFEQYF. CDR3 nucleotide sequence: TGTGCCAGCAGTGGTCCGATCCGGTTCGAGCAGTACTTC. Complete variable domain (other parts from reference TRBV2 and TRBJ2-7): EPEVTQTPSHQVTQMGQEVILRCVPISNHLYFYWYRQILGQKVEFLVSFYNNEISEKSEIFDDQFSVERPDGSNFTLKIRSTKLEDSAMYFCASSGPIRFEQYFGPGTRLTVT.

The genes are TRBV28 and TRBJ2-1; 7 bases are a match to TRBD1. The CDR3 contains 15 residues. The germline gives CDR1 MDHEN, CDR2 SYDVKM. With 8 bases clipped from V and 0 bases from J, the junction kept 7 bases outside the gene matches. The CDR3 nucleotides read TGTGCCAGCCAACTGACAGGGAGCTCCTACAATGAGCAGTTCTTC. Translated, it gives CASQLTGSSYNEQFF. The variable domain in full, with the rest retrieved from reference TRBV28 and TRBJ2-1, is DVKVTQSSRYLVKRTGEKVFLECVQDMDHENMFWYRQDPGLGLRLIYFSYDVKMKEKGDIPEGYSVSREKKERFSLILESASTNQTSMYLCASQLTGSSYNEQFFGPGTRLTVL.

This chain links TRBV27 with TRBJ1-5; 9 bases fit TRBD1. CDR3 length: 15 residues. CDR1 is MNHEY, CDR2 SMNVEV, per germline (reference sequence). With V trimmed by 5 bases and J by 2 bases, 4 bases remained unmatched. Here the CDR3 DNA reads TGTGCCAGCAGTCCCGGGACAGGGCGCAATCAGCCCCAGCATTTT. This codes for CASSPGTGRNQPQHF.

The J gene is TRBJ1-1, the V gene TRBV19, with 7 bases identical to TRBD1. Looked up from germline, CDR1 is LNHDA and CDR2 is SQIVND (reference sequence). With 8 bases clipped from V and 4 bases from J, the junction kept 7 bases outside the gene matches. The CDR3 consists of 13 residues. CDR3 amino acids: CASQPGGSTEAFF. CDR3 bases: TGTGCCAGTCAACCAGGGGGGTCCACTGAAGCTTTCTTT.

The chain uses TRBV5-1 and TRBJ2-1; 8 positions agree with TRBD2. The germline CDR1 and CDR2 sequences are SGHRS and YFSETQ. The CDR3 is 15 residues long. Trimming cost V 4 bases and J 7 bases; bases outside gene matches: 10. The CDR3 sequence is CASSPRLAQRNEQFF. CDR3 nucleotide sequence: TGCGCCAGCAGCCCGAGACTAGCGCAGAGAAATGAGCAGTTCTTC.

This clone is judged large. V usage is TRBV10-1 and J usage is TRBJ2-2, with D perhaps matching TRBD1 (5 bases). The CDR3 runs 13 residues. V shed 3 bases and J shed 3 bases, with 5 bases lying between them. CDR1 is WNHNN, CDR2 SYGVQD, per germline (reference sequence). The CDR3 bases are TGCGCCAGCAGTGACAGGGACACCGGGGAGCTGTTTTTT. Translation gives CASSDRDTGELFF.

V is TRBV28 and J is TRBJ1-1; TRBD1 aligns across 7 bases. The CDR3 runs to 14 residues. J was trimmed by 6 bases and V by 6 bases; bases with no gene match: 10. Per germline, CDR1 MDHEN and CDR2 SYDVKM. CDR3 bases: TGTGCCAGCAGACCCACAGGGGTTGAGTCTGAAGCTTTCTTT. The encoded protein is CASRPTGVESEAFF.

J is TRBJ1-2 and V is TRBV13; possible D gene TRBD1, 5 bases. V was clipped by 3 bases and J by 8 bases, with 16 bases between them. This CDR3 region has 14 residues. CDR1 and CDR2 (germline): PRHDT, FYEKMQ (reference sequence). DNA for the CDR3: TGTGCCAGCAGCTTTGGGCAGGGTGTGAGGGGCTACACCTTC. This codes for CASSFGQGVRGYTF.

The chain uses TRBV6-4 and TRBJ2-1; TRBD1 agrees at 7 bases. V was pared by 6 bases and J by 6 bases, with 11 bases of the junction left unmatched. This CDR3 spans 15 amino acids. From germline, CDR1 is MRHNA and CDR2 SNTAGT. The CDR3: CASSPTGDAGNEQFF. The CDR3 DNA reads TGTGCCAGCAGCCCCACAGGGGATGCGGGCAATGAGCAGTTCTTC.

The V and J genes are TRBV7-9 and TRBJ2-1; 7 nucleotides match TRBD2. This CDR3 has 16 residues. The trim removed 5 bases at V and 5 bases at J, leaving 12 bases unmatched. The V gene's germline CDR1 is SEHNR and CDR2 FQNEAQ (reference sequence). The chain's CDR3 is CASSGGGPKNDNEQFF. The CDR3 bases are TGTGCCAGCAGCGGGGGGGGACCGAAGAACGACAATGAGCAGTTCTTC.

A single count supports this clone. The chain joins TRBV4-2 to TRBJ2-1; TRBD2 matches at 8 bases. Germline loops: CDR1 LGHNA, CDR2 YNFKEQ. The CDR3 consists of 15 residues. V dropped 6 bases and J dropped 6; count of bases not matched to a gene: 10. Here the CDR3 reads CASRAGDPSVNEQFF. CDR3 sequence (DNA): TGTGCCAGCAGAGCGGGAGACCCTTCAGTCAATGAGCAGTTCTTC.

The J gene is TRBJ2-1, the V gene TRBV5-6; 8 positions agree with TRBD2. The trim removed 2 bases at V and 8 bases at J, leaving 6 bases unmatched. The CDR3 consists of 14 residues. The germline V gene encodes CDR1 SGHDT and CDR2 YYEEEE. The CDR3 nucleotides are TGTGCCAGCAGCTTCGGGACTAGTAGCTATGAGCAGTTCTTC. Translation gives CASSFGTSSYEQFF.

The V gene is TRBV9, the J gene TRBJ1-5; no definite D call. V dropped 0 bases and J dropped 4 bases, with 5 bases sitting between them. CDR1 is SGDLS, CDR2 YYNGEE, per germline. The CDR3 consists of 13 residues. The DNA of the CDR3 is TGTGCCAGCAGCGTAGGACTGAATCAGCCCCAGCATTTT. Its protein is CASSVGLNQPQHF.

The chain links TRBV13 to TRBJ2-2, with 11 positions matching TRBD2. Trimming took 4 bases from V and 6 from J; bases not matched to a gene: 1. Germline CDR1 and CDR2: PRHDT and FYEKMQ (reference sequence). CDR3 size: 14 residues. The CDR3 region is CASSSGLAAGELFF. The CDR3 DNA is TGTGCCAGCAGCTCGGGACTAGCGGCCGGGGAGCTGTTTTTT.

V gene TRBV27 combines with J gene TRBJ2-1; D call uncertain. V was cut by 7 bases and J by 4 bases, with 20 bases left in between. Per germline, CDR1 MNHEY and CDR2 SMNVEV (reference sequence). The CDR3 runs 16 residues. CDR3 sequence reads: CASMPLEKARYNEQFF. For the CDR3, the DNA is TGTGCCAGCATGCCTCTAGAGAAGGCTCGTTACAATGAGCAGTTCTTC.

The genes are TRBV28 and TRBJ1-5; unclear D gene. The germline V and J ends were trimmed by 1 base and 0 bases, with 7 bases remaining between them. The germline CDR1 and CDR2 sequences are MDHEN and SYDVKM. The CDR3 totals 15 residues. The CDR3 DNA follows: TGTGCCAGCAGTTTATCCAGGTATAGCAATCAGCCCCAGCATTTT. Translation gives CASSLSRYSNQPQHF. Using reference TRBV28 and TRBJ1-5 for the parts outside the CDR3, the full variable domain is DVKVTQSSRYLVKRTGEKVFLECVQDMDHENMFWYRQDPGLGLRLIYFSYDVKMKEKGDIPEGYSVSREKKERFSLILESASTNQTSMYLCASSLSRYSNQPQHFGDGTRLSIL.

The CDR3 nucleotides are TGCGCCAGCAGCCAAGAGGACAGGCGTACCTACGAGCAGTACTTC. Its protein product is CASSQEDRRTYEQYF. This sequence joins TRBV4-1 and TRBJ2-7, with TRBD1 identical over 7 bases. The germline CDR1 and CDR2 sequences are MGHRA and YSYEKL. The CDR3 loop spans 15 amino acids. Trimming took 0 bases from V and 2 from J; bases not matched to a gene: 4.

The J gene is TRBJ1-4, the V gene TRBV28; D remains ambiguous. Germline values: CDR1 MDHEN, CDR2 SYDVKM. The ends were cut back, 3 bases at V and 3 bases at J, with 11 bases in the middle. The CDR3 has 15 amino acids. CDR3 region: CASSFIGAPNEKLFF. For the CDR3, the DNA is TGTGCCAGCAGTTTTATTGGAGCTCCTAATGAAAAACTGTTTTTT. The full variable domain, completed using reference TRBV28 and TRBJ1-4, is DVKVTQSSRYLVKRTGEKVFLECVQDMDHENMFWYRQDPGLGLRLIYFSYDVKMKEKGDIPEGYSVSREKKERFSLILESASTNQTSMYLCASSFIGAPNEKLFFGSGTQLSVL.

This chain links TRBV19 with TRBJ2-1, with TRBD1 matching 7 bases. Trimming at V came to 6 bases and at J to 9 bases, leaving 14 bases not matched to a gene. CDR3 length: 15 residues. Germline CDR1 reads LNHDA; CDR2 reads SQIVND (reference sequence). Written as DNA, the CDR3 is TGTGCCAGTAGCCCTATGACAGGGTGGGTTGTTGAGCAGTTCTTC. It codes for CASSPMTGWVVEQFF.

The genes are TRBV7-8 and TRBJ2-3; 11 nucleotides agree with TRBD2. Losses at the gene ends were 5 bases for V and 6 bases for J; bases not matched to a gene: 10. CDR1 is SGHVS and CDR2 is FQNEAQ in the germline V gene. The CDR3 consists of 16 residues. The CDR3, as DNA: TGTGCCAGCAGCATATTCGTAGCGGGAGGGTTGGATACGCAGTATTTT. It translates to CASSIFVAGGLDTQYF.

V is TRBV9 and J is TRBJ2-1, with D maybe TRBD2 (5 bases). The V gene lost 4 bases and the J gene lost 2 bases, with 13 bases spanning the gap. CDR3 length: 15 residues. Germline V CDR1 and CDR2: SGDLS, YYNGEE. DNA for the CDR3: TGTGCCAGCAGCCCCCGAGCGGAAACCTACAATGAGCAGTTCTTC. The encoded protein is CASSPRAETYNEQFF.

The gene calls are TRBV5-1 and TRBJ2-5; 8 nucleotides line up with TRBD1. Germline CDR1 is SGHRS and CDR2 is YFSETQ. The CDR3 has 14 residues. With 1 base clipped from V and 11 bases from J, the junction kept 10 bases outside the gene matches. CDR3 protein: CASSLLQGENEQYF. CDR3 nucleotide sequence: TGCGCCAGCAGCTTGTTACAGGGGGAAAATGAGCAGTACTTC.

J is TRBJ2-2 and V is TRBV7-8; TRBD2 agrees at 9 bases. Germline V gene data show CDR1 as SGHVS and CDR2 as FQNEAQ. With 1 base clipped from V and 8 bases from J, the junction kept 5 bases outside the gene matches. The CDR3 has 15 residues. The CDR3 region has the DNA TGTGCCAGCAGCTTAGAGGGACTAGCTCCTGGGGAGCTGTTTTTT. Its translation: CASSLEGLAPGELFF.

The chain is built from TRBV7-8 and TRBJ1-1; D gene uncertain. In germline, CDR1 is SGHVS, CDR2 FQNEAQ. The CDR3 sequence is 13 residues long. Trimming removed 1 base at V and 10 bases at J, with 13 bases between. This CDR3 reads CASSLGRSAGAFF. In DNA form, the CDR3 reads TGTGCCAGCAGCTTAGGCAGATCCGCTGGAGCTTTCTTT.